This entry features one T cell receptor beta chain sequence. Its antigen is currently unknown. The sample is drawn from a study of blood T cells in healthy people across ages. On the study more broadly: In model experiments, template switching was able to capture about one barcoded beta molecule for every two T cells that were present.

Germline assignment: CDR1 MNHNS and CDR2 SASEGT. V lost 5 bases and J lost 4; bases outside the gene matches: 9. The CDR3 is 16 residues long. Whole-study results and caveats: Measured against age, TCR beta diversity per million T cells decreased in a roughly linear manner.

With a J-beta primer mix and a sample-barcoded 5' primer, a second PCR ran about 7 to 12 cycles. From the 5' RACE reads, TCRdb called clonotypes with MiXCR, one entry per CDR3 protein. The sample carries roughly 800,000 distinct CDR3 sequences, roughly 50% recorded once. The J gene is TRBJ2-1, the V gene TRBV6-1; TRBD2 agrees at 9 bases. Input material: blood. This receptor was obtained from a man aged 80 or over in good health. The CDR3 spells CASSPCGSGSYNEQFF. DNA for the CDR3: TGTGCCAGCAGTCCCTGCGGTAGCGGGAGTTACAATGAGCAGTTCTTC.